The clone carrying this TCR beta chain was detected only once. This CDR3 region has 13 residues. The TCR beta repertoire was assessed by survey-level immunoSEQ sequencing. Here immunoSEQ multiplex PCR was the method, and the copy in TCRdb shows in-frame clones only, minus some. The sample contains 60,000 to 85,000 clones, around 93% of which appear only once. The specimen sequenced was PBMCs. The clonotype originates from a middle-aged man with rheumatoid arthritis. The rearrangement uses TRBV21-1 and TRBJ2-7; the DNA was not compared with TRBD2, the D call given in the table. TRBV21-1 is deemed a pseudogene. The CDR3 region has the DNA TGTGCCAGCAGCAAAGAGGCGGAGGACGAGCAGTACTTC. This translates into CASSKEAEDEQYF.